This T cell receptor beta chain derives from a study of T cell responses to AZD1222 COVID-19 vaccine. Notes on the study in general: With dominance at 160-218 and 743-854, vaccine-associated CD4 TCRs spanned spike. Repertoires were sampled only after the peak T cell response. The study reported that nearly half of spike-specific TCRs target unmutated variant regions. Spike-specific TCR repertoires showed rising breadth and depth after two AZD1222 doses.

This CDR3 has 15 residues. CDR1 is LNHDA, CDR2 SQIVND, per germline (reference sequence). With 2 bases removed from V and 2 bases from J, the gap between germline ends came to 12 bases. A note on this clone: Its antigen is currently unknown.

Clones were read by immunoSEQ multiplex PCR, and TCRdb kept only the in-frame ones, dropping some. The sample holds 80,000 to 100,000 clones; around 92% are singletons and the top ten take about 2.8%. The chain is built from TRBV19 and TRBJ2-5, with D possibly TRBD2 on 6 matching bases. This specimen was peripheral blood, taken on day 0 of MenACWY control vaccination. The sequence derives from an adult in good health. The CDR3 protein is CASSIWVADQETQYF. CDR3 sequence (DNA): TGTGCCAGTAGTATATGGGTAGCGGATCAAGAGACCCAGTACTTC.